Listed below are T cell receptor beta chains from one sample, sequenced in a study of blood T cell repertoires in COVID-19. Sequencing was performed with immunoSEQ multiplex PCR; in TCRdb, only in-frame clones are kept and a portion is missing. The table includes some 700,000 clones, 85% to 90% detected once. The sequencing sample was made of peripheral blood. The receptors come from a woman aged 18-29 years with acute or convalescent COVID-19. Both conserved end residues are part of each CDR3. D genes are given only for firm matches. Clone size is not always given. Where it is, it says once, few, many or a class for expanded clones.

d_call j_call v_call clone_size cdr3_aa cdr3_nt
- TRBJ1-4 TRBV4-1 - CASSQDAQGYEKLFF TGCGCCAGCAGTCAAGACGCACAGGGATACGAAAAACTGTTTTTT
- TRBJ2-3 TRBV5-6 - CASSQTLLAVGADTQYF TGTGCCAGCAGCCAAACCCTGCTGGCCGTGGGCGCAGATACGCAGTATTTT
- TRBJ1-1 TRBV7-6 - CASSLRTRGATEAFF TGTGCCAGCAGCTTACGTACCAGGGGAGCGACTGAAGCTTTCTTT
- TRBJ1-4 TRBV4-2 - CASSQDGKTAEKLFF TGTGCCAGCAGCCAAGATGGTAAGACAGCTGAAAAACTGTTTTTT
TRBD2 TRBJ2-3 TRBV14 - CASSQVAGGTITDTQYF TGTGCCAGCAGCCAAGTGGCGGGGGGTACTATCACAGATACGCAGTATTTT
TRBD2 TRBJ2-2 TRBV9 - CASSERETLANTGELFF TGTGCCAGCAGCGAGCGGGAAACTCTCGCGAACACCGGGGAGCTGTTTTTT
- TRBJ2-7 TRBV2 - CASSRTTETPYEQYF TGTGCCAGCTCGCGGACTACCGAAACTCCCTACGAGCAGTACTTC
TRBD1 TRBJ2-7 TRBV4-3 - CASSQDRTGVYEQYF TGCGCCAGCAGCCAAGATCGTACAGGGGTCTACGAGCAGTACTTC
- TRBJ1-2 TRBV30 - CAWSVRRTREGYTF TGTGCCTGGAGTGTTCGGAGGACGCGGGAAGGCTACACCTTC
- TRBJ2-3 TRBV7-9 - CASSRRRDRSTDTQYF TGTGCCAGCAGTCGACGCCGGGATCGGAGCACAGATACGCAGTATTTT
- TRBJ2-1 TRBV9 - CASSVGGEQFF TGTGCCAGCAGCGTAGGCGGGGAGCAGTTCTTC
- TRBJ1-6 TRBV27 - CASSFGEYNSPLHF TGTGCCAGCAGTTTCGGGGAATATAATTCACCCCTCCACTTT
- TRBJ2-6 TRBV3-1/TRBV3-2 - CASSQQGPGANVLTF TGTGCCAGCAGCCAACAGGGTCCTGGGGCCAACGTCCTGACTTTC
- TRBJ1-1 TRBV19 - CASSIGRGDQNTEAFF TGTGCCAGTAGTATTGGTCGGGGAGATCAGAACACTGAAGCTTTCTTT
- TRBJ2-3 TRBV7-3 - CASSPAPTTDTQYF TGTGCCAGCAGCCCCGCCCCTACCACAGATACGCAGTATTTT
TRBD1 TRBJ1-2 TRBV19 - CASSPLGQGNYGYTF TGTGCCAGTAGTCCGCTCGGACAGGGGAACTATGGCTACACCTTC
- TRBJ2-7 TRBV9 - CASSVGGVGGNEQYF TGTGCCAGCAGCGTGGGAGGAGTGGGGGGAAACGAGCAGTACTTC
- TRBJ1-3 TRBV6-5 once CASSYGQGLNTIYF TGTGCCAGCAGTTACGGGCAGGGTCTGAACACCATATATTTT
TRBD1 TRBJ1-2 TRBV24-1 - CATSSRQGAVGYGYTF TGTGCCACCAGTTCTCGGCAGGGGGCAGTTGGCTATGGCTACACCTTC
- TRBJ2-3 TRBV4-1 - CASSHGVDGTDTQYF TGCGCCAGCAGCCACGGGGTAGACGGCACAGATACGCAGTATTTT